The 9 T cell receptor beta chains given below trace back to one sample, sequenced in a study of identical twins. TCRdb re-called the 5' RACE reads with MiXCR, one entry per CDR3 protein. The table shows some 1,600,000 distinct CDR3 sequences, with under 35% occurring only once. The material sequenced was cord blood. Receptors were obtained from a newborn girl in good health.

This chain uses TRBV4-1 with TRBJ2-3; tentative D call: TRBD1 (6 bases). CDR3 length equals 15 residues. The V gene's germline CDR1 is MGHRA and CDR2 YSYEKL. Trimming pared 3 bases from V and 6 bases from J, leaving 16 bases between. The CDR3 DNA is TGCGCCAGCAGCCATGATGGACAGAAACGGGATACGCAGTATTTT. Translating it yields CASSHDGQKRDTQYF.

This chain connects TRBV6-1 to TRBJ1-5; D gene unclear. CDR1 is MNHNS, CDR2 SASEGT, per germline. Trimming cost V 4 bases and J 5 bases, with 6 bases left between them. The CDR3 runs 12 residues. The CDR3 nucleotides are TGTGCCAGCAGTGGTACAGATCAGCCCCAGCATTTT. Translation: CASSGTDQPQHF.

The CDR3 is CSARGGDRSSYNEQYF. The CDR3 DNA reads TGCAGTGCTAGAGGGGGAGACAGGAGCTCCTACAATGAGCAGTACTTC. J is TRBJ2-1 and V is TRBV20-1, with D possibly being TRBD1 (6 bases). The J call may be incorrect, as the DNA end agrees better with TRBJ2-7. The V gene's germline CDR1 is DFQATT and CDR2 SNEGSKA (reference sequence). This CDR3 contains 16 residues.

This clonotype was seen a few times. The CDR3 region is CSPQEGPRHNEQFF. As DNA, the CDR3 is TGCAGTCCCCAGGAAGGGCCAAGACACAATGAGCAGTTCTTC. This chain links TRBV20-1 with TRBJ2-1, with unresolved D. V shed 8 bases and J shed 5 bases, with 19 bases lying between them. CDR1 is DFQATT and CDR2 is SNEGSKA in the germline V gene (reference sequence). The CDR3 has 14 amino acids.

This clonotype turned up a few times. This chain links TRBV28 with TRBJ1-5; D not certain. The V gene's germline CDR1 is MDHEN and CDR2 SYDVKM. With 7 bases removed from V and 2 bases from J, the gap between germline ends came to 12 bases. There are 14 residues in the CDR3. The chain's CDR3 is CASNRVQRNQPQHF. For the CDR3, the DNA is TGTGCCAGCAACCGGGTTCAGCGCAATCAGCCCCAGCATTTT.

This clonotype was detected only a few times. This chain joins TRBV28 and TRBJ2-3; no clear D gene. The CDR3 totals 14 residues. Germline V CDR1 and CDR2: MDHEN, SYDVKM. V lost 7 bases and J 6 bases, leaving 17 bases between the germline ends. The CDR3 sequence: CASTPIGVLDTQYF. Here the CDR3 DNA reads TGTGCCAGCACTCCTATAGGTGTATTGGATACGCAGTATTTT.

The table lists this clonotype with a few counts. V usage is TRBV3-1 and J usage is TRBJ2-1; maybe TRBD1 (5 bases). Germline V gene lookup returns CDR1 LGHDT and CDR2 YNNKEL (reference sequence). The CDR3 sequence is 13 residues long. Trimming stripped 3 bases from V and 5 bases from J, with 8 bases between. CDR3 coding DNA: TGTGCCAGCAGCCACTGGGGCCACAATGAGCAGTTCTTC. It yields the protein CASSHWGHNEQFF.

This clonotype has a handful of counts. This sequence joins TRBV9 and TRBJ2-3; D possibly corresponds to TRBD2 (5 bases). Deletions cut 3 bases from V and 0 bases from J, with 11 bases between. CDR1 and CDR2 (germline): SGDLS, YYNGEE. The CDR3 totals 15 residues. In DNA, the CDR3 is TGTGCCAGCAGCGACCTCCGGACTAGCACAGATACGCAGTATTTT. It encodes CASSDLRTSTDTQYF.

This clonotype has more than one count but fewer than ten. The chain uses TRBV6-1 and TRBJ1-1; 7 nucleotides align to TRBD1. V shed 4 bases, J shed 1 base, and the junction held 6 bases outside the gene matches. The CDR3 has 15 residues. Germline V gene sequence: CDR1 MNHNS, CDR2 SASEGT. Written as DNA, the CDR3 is TGTGCCAGCAGTGTACAGACAGGGAGGAACACTGAAGCTTTCTTT. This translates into CASSVQTGRNTEAFF.